A single count supports the clone carrying this TCR beta chain. TCRdb's copy holds only in-frame clones and misses some; the assay was immunoSEQ multiplex PCR. The profile shows approximately 80,000 clones, over 65% of them singletons. This sample was included in a study of blood T cell repertoires in COVID-19. V trimming: 6 bases; J trimming: 6 bases; junction bases outside the gene matches: 22. Germline lookup yields CDR1 MNHEY and CDR2 SVGEGT. The CDR3 is 19 amino acids. The sequenced sample consisted of peripheral blood. The sequence came from a man over 45 with active or convalescent COVID-19. The chain has TRBV6-2 or TRBV6-3 and TRBJ1-5, with 8 bases identical to TRBD1. The CDR3 protein is CASSESDRDRLVSGQPQHF. In DNA form, the CDR3 reads TGTGCCAGCAGCGAGTCGGACAGGGATCGATTGGTCTCCGGTCAGCCCCAGCATTTT.